The 5 T cell receptor beta chains reported below all come from one sample, sequenced in a study of control samples from healthy donors and cancer patients. Repertoires were generated with immunoSEQ multiplex PCR, while TCRdb's copy carries only in-frame clones and drops some. The sample holds about 98,000 clones, approximately 78% seen once. What was sequenced was blood. The origin of the receptors is a man between 60 and 70 years old in good health.

There are many counts of this clone. This chain connects TRBV6-4 to TRBJ2-2; either TRBD1 or TRBD2 may supply D (5 bases each). V was shortened by 0 bases and J by 1 base, with 6 bases between the two germline ends. This CDR3 has 15 residues. Germline assignment: CDR1 MRHNA and CDR2 SNTAGT. The CDR3 nucleotides are TGTGCCAGCAGTGACTCGGGGGAGAACACCGGGGAGCTGTTTTTT. This encodes CASSDSGENTGELFF.

The V and J genes are TRBV19 and TRBJ1-2; 7 nucleotides line up with TRBD1. This CDR3 is built from 13 residues. Germline assignment: CDR1 LNHDA and CDR2 SQIVND (reference sequence). With V trimmed by 8 bases and J by 2 bases, 5 bases remained unmatched. The CDR3 bases are TGTGCCAGTGACTCACAGGGGAACTATGGCTACACCTTC. This encodes CASDSQGNYGYTF.

CDR3 coding DNA: TGTGCCAGCAGCCAGGGGGGGGCAGGCTATGGCTACACCTTC. Translated: CASSQGGAGYGYTF. The V and J genes are TRBV3-1 (or the pseudogene TRBV3-2) and TRBJ1-2, with TRBD1 as a possible D gene (6 bases). The CDR3 runs to 14 residues. V was pared by 3 bases and J by 4 bases, with 12 bases between. Germline V lookup: CDR1 LGHDT, CDR2 YNNKEL (reference sequence).

This clone was counted many times. The chain uses TRBV7-3 and TRBJ2-7; D remains ambiguous. CDR1 is SGHTA, CDR2 FQGTGA, per germline. The V and J ends lost 1 base and 6 bases respectively, with 16 bases between them. The CDR3 length is 15 residues. The CDR3 DNA reads TGTGCCAGCAGCTTAAAGGTCAGCGACGGCCTCGAGCAGTACTTC. Translation: CASSLKVSDGLEQYF.

The V gene is TRBV6-5, the J gene TRBJ2-1; 8 bases fit TRBD2. The CDR3 is 14 amino acids. CDR1 is MNHEY, CDR2 SVGAGI, per germline. Unmatched junction bases numbered 11, after V lost 8 bases and J lost 8 bases. The CDR3 nucleotides are TGTGCCAGCTTCGGATCCAGCGGGGGTGATGAGCAGTTCTTC. Protein: CASFGSSGGDEQFF.